This T cell receptor (beta chain) originates from a study of T cells in Graves' hyperthyroidism and ophthalmopathy. Graves' hyperthyroidism is called stable when ophthalmopathy does not progress within 18 months. Amplification of TCR beta CDR3 regions used RNA as the template. The HTBI primer set drove a first-round RT-PCR of the TCR CDR3. From the multiplex PCR reads, TCRdb called clonotypes with MiXCR, one entry per CDR3 protein. The sample records a few hundred thousand distinct CDR3 sequences, under 25% being singletons. Germline V gene sequence: CDR1 SGHTA, CDR2 FQGNSA. The ends were cut back, 3 bases at V and 6 bases at J, with 12 bases in the middle. This CDR3 is 13 amino acids long.

This rearrangement joins TRBV7-2 to TRBJ2-7; no firm D call. The receptor was derived from a man between 18 and 35 years old with Graves' hyperthyroidism. Sequencing was done on a sample of blood. The CDR3 nucleotides read TGTGCCAGCAGCTTCTTGGTGAGCAGCGAGCAGTACTTC. Translating gives CASSFLVSSEQYF. The complete variable domain, with remaining parts taken from reference TRBV7-2 and TRBJ2-7, reads GAGVSQSPSNKVTEKGKDVELRCDPISGHTALYWYRQSLGQGLEFLIYFQGNSAPDKSGLPSDRFSAERTGGSVSTLTIQRTQQEDSAVYLCASSFLVSSEQYFGPGTRLTVT.